Below, 8 T cell receptor beta chains from the same sample are listed, as sequenced in a study of identifying expanded T cells in peripheral blood. The data were produced by immunoSEQ multiplex PCR, yet TCRdb's version contains in-frame clones alone and is incomplete. Of 45,000 to 75,000 clones in the sample, about 83% were seen once. Sequencing was done on a sample of blood. These receptors were taken from a person between 18 and 75 years old in good health.

V gene TRBV19 combines with J gene TRBJ2-1, with TRBD2 identical over 11 bases. The junction had 1 base not matched to a gene; V was cut back by 0 bases and J by 6 bases. The V gene's germline CDR1 is LNHDA and CDR2 SQIVND (reference sequence). The CDR3 loop spans 15 amino acids. CDR3 DNA: TGTGCCAGTAGTATAGATACTAGCGGGAGCAATGAGCAGTTCTTC. It specifies CASSIDTSGSNEQFF.

As to this clone: This same CDR3 is encoded by further DNA sequences in the sample. The chain carries TRBV7-2 and TRBJ2-1, with no clear D. The germline CDR1 and CDR2 sequences are SGHTA and FQGNSA. The CDR3 is 11 residues long. Trimming removed 3 bases from V and 7 bases from J, with 4 bases in between. The CDR3 DNA follows: TGTGCCAGCAGCTTGCTGAATGAGCAGTTCTTC. Protein sequence: CASSLLNEQFF.

This chain joins TRBV19 and TRBJ1-2; tentative D call: TRBD1 (5 bases). V shed 5 bases and J shed 5 bases, with 12 bases lying between them. The germline gives CDR1 LNHDA, CDR2 SQIVND (reference sequence). This CDR3 spans 13 amino acids. The CDR3 is CASSPTRAYGYTF. The CDR3 DNA reads as TGTGCCAGTAGTCCCACCAGGGCGTATGGCTACACCTTC.

The CDR3 is CASSLQGTAGELFF. For the CDR3, the DNA is TGTGCCAGCAGCTTGCAGGGCACGGCCGGGGAGCTGTTTTTT. This chain uses TRBV5-6 with TRBJ2-2; maybe TRBD1 (5 bases). The CDR3 spans 14 residues. Germline loops: CDR1 SGHDT, CDR2 YYEEEE. Trimming left V 1 base short and J 6 bases short, with 10 bases between.

V usage is TRBV5-1 and J usage is TRBJ1-1; possible D gene TRBD1, 5 bases. The V gene lost 4 bases and the J gene lost 0 bases, with 13 bases spanning the gap. Per the germline V gene, CDR1 is SGHRS and CDR2 is YFSETQ. There are 15 residues in the CDR3. CDR3 DNA sequence: TGCGCCAGCAGCCTATCCGGGGCGTTGAACACTGAAGCTTTCTTT. Its protein is CASSLSGALNTEAFF.

This chain uses TRBV7-2 with TRBJ2-5; D is ambiguous. The CDR3 length is 14 residues. V gave up 1 base and J gave up 5 bases, with 11 bases separating them. Germline assignment: CDR1 SGHTA and CDR2 FQGNSA. For the CDR3, the DNA is TGTGCCAGCAGCTTAGGACAAGGCACGGAGACCCAGTACTTC. Residues: CASSLGQGTETQYF.

Written as DNA, the CDR3 is TGCAGCGTCTATACCGGGACCCGACCCCACGAGCAGTACTTC. Protein sequence: CSVYTGTRPHEQYF. The chain carries TRBV29-1 and TRBJ2-7; TRBD1 or TRBD2 may be the D gene (5 bases each). Looked up from germline, CDR1 is SQVTM and CDR2 is ANQGSEA. The length of the CDR3 is 14 residues. Between the trimmed V and J ends, which lost 6 bases and 5 bases, there was a span of 20 bases.

The chain employs TRBV6-5 and TRBJ1-1; D remains ambiguous. V lost 6 bases and J lost 1, with 15 bases in between. The CDR3 is 15 residues long. From germline, CDR1 is MNHEY and CDR2 SVGAGI. In DNA, the CDR3 is TGTGCCAGCAGCCGCTCCAGGACGGCGAACACTGAAGCTTTCTTT. It yields the protein CASSRSRTANTEAFF.